The next 32 T cell receptor beta chains were all read from a single sample in a study of early T cells in non-severe SARS-CoV-2 infection. TCRdb redid the calling of the 5' RACE reads with MiXCR, one entry per CDR3 protein. The table records around 55,000 distinct CDR3 sequences, roughly an eighth of them present only once. Sequenced sample: whole blood. These receptors were obtained from an adult who was a healthcare worker with PCR-confirmed SARS-CoV-2 infection or an uninfected control (not recorded which).

This clonotype was picked up a small number of times. The gene calls are TRBV12-3 or TRBV12-4 and TRBJ2-3; the match to TRBD2 covers 11 bases. The ends lost 2 bases at V and 6 bases at J; junction bases unmatched: 7. The CDR3 runs 16 residues. CDR3 DNA sequence: TGTGCCAGCAGTTTACCCCCAGCTAGCGGGAGGGATACGCAGTATTTT. Its translation is CASSLPPASGRDTQYF.

This clonotype occurred many times. The chain combines TRBV19 with TRBJ2-1, with 7 bases aligning to TRBD1. The junction had 5 bases not matched to a gene; V was cut back by 5 bases and J by 1 base. Germline CDR1 and CDR2: LNHDA and SQIVND (reference sequence). CDR3 length equals 15 residues. The CDR3 DNA reads TGTGCCAGTAGTCCCCGGGACAGTTCCTACAATGAGCAGTTCTTC. Its translation is CASSPRDSSYNEQFF.

Many counts were recorded for this clonotype. The chain has TRBV18 and TRBJ2-1, with D unclear. The CDR3 sequence is 14 residues long. Germline V gene data show CDR1 as KGHSH and CDR2 as LQKENI. V dropped 2 bases and J dropped 3 bases, with 8 bases sitting between them. CDR3 loop: CASSPVGLYNEQFF. CDR3 DNA: TGTGCCAGCTCACCAGTCGGTCTCTACAATGAGCAGTTCTTC.

This clonotype was counted many times. V gene TRBV3-1 combines with J gene TRBJ2-3; D possibly corresponds to TRBD2 (5 bases). Germline V gives CDR1 LGHDT, CDR2 YNNKEL (reference sequence). The CDR3 loop spans 16 amino acids. Trimming left V 4 bases short and J 6 bases short, with 20 bases between. CDR3 DNA sequence: TGTGCCAGCAGCCGCATCTCGAGGACTCAACGGGATACGCAGTATTTT. This gives the protein CASSRISRTQRDTQYF.

This clonotype was seen ten or more times. The chain links TRBV7-9 to TRBJ2-3; 7 nucleotides agree with TRBD2. V shed 5 bases and J 7 bases; nucleotides not matched to a gene: 15. CDR3 length: 16 amino acids. Looked up from germline, CDR1 is SEHNR and CDR2 is FQNEAQ (reference sequence). The CDR3 DNA follows: TGTGCCAGCAGCCCCGCCAGTTCGTGGGGGGGAAATACGCAGTATTTT. As protein: CASSPASSWGGNTQYF.

The V gene is TRBV7-9, the J gene TRBJ2-7, with D maybe TRBD1 (6 bases). Germline V gene lookup returns CDR1 SEHNR and CDR2 FQNEAQ (reference sequence). The CDR3 spans 14 residues. Trimming removed 3 bases from V and 3 bases from J, with 12 bases in between. Here the CDR3 reads CASSLGRGFYEQYF. The CDR3 bases are TGTGCCAGCAGCTTGGGCAGGGGTTTCTACGAGCAGTACTTC.

This clonotype was observed a handful of times. This chain links TRBV3-1 with TRBJ2-7; D call uncertain. V shed 0 bases and J shed 6 bases, with 18 bases lying between them. The CDR3 has 16 residues. Germline CDR1 is LGHDT and CDR2 is YNNKEL (reference sequence). DNA of the CDR3: TGTGCCAGCAGCCAAGATGAGAGAGGACCCCTAGGCGAGCAGTACTTC. This gives the protein CASSQDERGPLGEQYF.

This chain links TRBV20-1 with TRBJ1-5; D remains ambiguous. Germline CDR1 reads DFQATT; CDR2 reads SNEGSKA (reference sequence). The length of the CDR3 is 13 residues. V lost 4 bases, J lost 2 bases, and 9 bases lay in between. This chain's CDR3 is CSAKEDGNQPQHF. In DNA form, the CDR3 reads TGCAGTGCTAAAGAGGATGGCAATCAGCCCCAGCATTTT.

CDR3: CASSKLGRGADTQYF. The CDR3 DNA is TGTGCCAGCAGTAAATTGGGGAGAGGGGCAGATACGCAGTATTTT. This sequence joins TRBV12-3 or TRBV12-4 and TRBJ2-3, with D possibly called TRBD1 or TRBD2 (5 bases each). This CDR3 comprises 15 residues. The ends were cut back, 5 bases at V and 4 bases at J, with 16 bases in the middle.

Many counts were recorded for this clonotype. The V call is TRBV29-1, the J call TRBJ2-3, with unresolved D. Germline V gene lookup returns CDR1 SQVTM and CDR2 ANQGSEA. V shed 4 bases and J shed 5 bases, with 7 bases lying between them. There are 11 residues in the CDR3. The CDR3 is CSVAQGDTQYF. CDR3 nucleotide sequence: TGCAGCGTTGCTCAAGGAGATACGCAGTATTTT.

Only one count was recorded for this clonotype. A read error may explain this, as a much larger clone is one base away. The CDR3 DNA follows: TGTGCCATCAGTGAGGGCAGGAGGAAGTCCGATGTGCAGTTCTTC. Residues: CAISEGRRKSDVQFF. The chain joins TRBV10-3 to TRBJ2-1; D possibly corresponds to TRBD2 (5 bases). Germline values: CDR1 ENHRY, CDR2 SYGVKD. Trimming took off 2 bases at V and 12 bases at J, with 20 bases between the two ends. CDR3 length equals 15 residues.

This clonotype has a handful of counts. V gene TRBV28 combines with J gene TRBJ2-3; the match to TRBD2 covers 12 bases. This CDR3 contains 17 residues. V lost 8 bases and J lost 1; bases outside the gene matches: 10. Germline values: CDR1 MDHEN, CDR2 SYDVKM. For the CDR3, the DNA is TGTGCCAGCTCCGGGGCTAGCGGGAGGGCCGGCACAGATACGCAGTATTTT. It specifies CASSGASGRAGTDTQYF.

CDR3: CASSLAPGAENEQFF. As DNA, the CDR3 is TGCGCCAGCAGCTTGGCCCCGGGAGCCGAGAATGAGCAGTTCTTC. The V gene is TRBV5-1, the J gene TRBJ2-1; D possibly corresponds to TRBD2 (6 bases). The germline V and J ends were trimmed by 0 bases and 7 bases, with 14 bases remaining between them. Germline CDR1 SGHRS, CDR2 YFSETQ. This CDR3 contains 15 residues.

This clonotype occurred many times. The genes are TRBV5-1 and TRBJ2-3; 7 bases map to TRBD1. CDR1 is SGHRS, CDR2 YFSETQ, per germline. J lost 3 bases, V lost 2 bases, and 6 bases had no gene match. The CDR3 length is 15 residues. The CDR3 protein is CASSFGTDGTDTQYF. The CDR3 bases are TGCGCCAGCAGCTTTGGGACAGATGGGACAGATACGCAGTATTTT.

Ten or more counts support this clonotype. The rearrangement uses TRBV20-1 and TRBJ2-1, with D possibly TRBD2 on 6 matching bases. Germline assignment: CDR1 DFQATT and CDR2 SNEGSKA (reference sequence). Trimming stripped 5 bases from V and 0 bases from J, with 11 bases between. The CDR3 spans 14 residues. CDR3 protein: CSAPGLSSYNEQFF. The CDR3 DNA reads as TGCAGTGCTCCGGGACTCAGCTCCTACAATGAGCAGTTCTTC.

This clonotype was seen repeatedly, ten times or more. The chain couples TRBV20-1 to TRBJ1-1; D possibly corresponds to TRBD1 (6 bases). This CDR3 comprises 16 residues. The germline CDR1 and CDR2 sequences are DFQATT and SNEGSKA (reference sequence). The V and J ends lost 0 bases and 10 bases respectively, with 24 bases between them. Here the CDR3 DNA reads TGCAGTGCTAGAGATTATTCGAGGAGGGGGGGTCTAGGAGCTTTCTTT. This encodes CSARDYSRRGGLGAFF.

The sample holds a few counts of this clonotype. This chain connects TRBV20-1 to TRBJ1-5; 11 nucleotides align to TRBD1. Per germline, CDR1 DFQATT and CDR2 SNEGSKA (reference sequence). The CDR3 runs 16 residues. J was trimmed by 2 bases and V by 3 bases; bases with no gene match: 6. The DNA for the CDR3 is TGCAGTGCTAGCCGGACAGGGGGCGGCGGCAATCAGCCCCAGCATTTT. This codes for CSASRTGGGGNQPQHF.

This clonotype was picked up a small number of times. The rearrangement uses TRBV20-1 and TRBJ2-5; D may be TRBD1 (6 bases). The CDR3 sequence is 13 residues long. Between the trimmed V and J ends, which lost 2 bases and 1 base, there was a span of 8 bases. In germline, CDR1 is DFQATT, CDR2 SNEGSKA (reference sequence). This chain's CDR3 is CSARRGIQETQYF. For the CDR3, the DNA is TGCAGTGCTAGAAGGGGGATCCAAGAGACCCAGTACTTC.

Of note for this clonotype: A much larger clone sits a single nucleotide away, making a read error possible. V and J are TRBV24-1 and TRBJ2-1; TRBD2 matches at 9 bases. This CDR3 region has 16 residues. Germline values: CDR1 KGHDR, CDR2 SFDVKD. The CDR3 spells CPTSDSTGTSSNEQFF. The CDR3 DNA is TGTCCCACCAGTGATAGTACCGGGACTAGCAGCAATGAGCAGTTCTTC.

Many counts were recorded for this clonotype. V gene TRBV5-1 combines with J gene TRBJ1-3; the D gene is possibly TRBD1 (5 bases). The CDR3 contains 15 residues. The V end lost 0 bases, the J end lost 1 base, and 8 bases lay between the germline ends. Germline CDR1 reads SGHRS; CDR2 reads YFSETQ. The CDR3 bases are TGCGCCAGCAGCTTGGATTCAGGGTCTGGAAACACCATATATTTT. Amino acids: CASSLDSGSGNTIYF.

This clonotype was counted many times. The chain uses TRBV28 and TRBJ1-5; 7 bases fit TRBD1. The trim removed 8 bases at V and 7 bases at J, leaving 8 bases unmatched. CDR3 size: 13 residues. CDR1 MDHEN and CDR2 SYDVKM come from the germline V gene. The CDR3 protein is CASYNRGGQPQHF. Here the CDR3 DNA reads TGTGCCAGCTATAACAGGGGTGGCCAGCCCCAGCATTTT.

Of note for this clonotype: The junction does not match germline at one end; this may be a read error. This chain links TRBV6-5 with TRBJ2-1; D possibly corresponds to TRBD2 (6 bases). CDR3 size: 16 residues. Germline assignment: CDR1 MNHEY and CDR2 SVGAGI. This CDR3 is CATSSLSGGSYNEQFF. For the CDR3, the DNA is TGTGCCACCAGTTCTCTTAGCGGAGGCTCCTACAATGAGCAGTTCTTC.

This clonotype was detected many times. V usage is TRBV20-1 and J usage is TRBJ2-1, with 10 bases that match TRBD2. The length of the CDR3 is 15 residues. V gave up 0 bases and J gave up 7 bases; unmatched junction bases: 6. Germline V gene lookup returns CDR1 DFQATT and CDR2 SNEGSKA (reference sequence). The CDR3 spells CSARDPSGSGNEQFF. CDR3 bases: TGCAGTGCTAGAGATCCTAGCGGGAGTGGAAATGAGCAGTTCTTC.

This clonotype was seen many times. The rearrangement joins TRBV5-6 to TRBJ2-2; TRBD1 aligns across 9 bases. This CDR3 contains 18 residues. V lost 4 bases, J lost 6 bases, and 16 bases stayed unmatched. The V gene's germline CDR1 is SGHDT and CDR2 YYEEEE. CDR3 protein: CASSVPGQGILGAGELFF. Written as DNA, the CDR3 is TGTGCCAGCAGCGTACCCGGACAGGGGATCTTAGGGGCCGGGGAGCTGTTTTTT.

This clonotype has more than one count but fewer than ten. The rearrangement joins TRBV28 to TRBJ1-2; 11 bases are a match to TRBD1. Germline V CDR1 and CDR2: MDHEN, SYDVKM. The junction had 5 bases not matched to a gene; V was cut back by 4 bases and J by 4 bases. CDR3 size: 15 residues. Here the CDR3 reads CASSWGQGDPYGYTF. CDR3 nucleotides: TGTGCCAGCAGTTGGGGACAGGGGGATCCCTATGGCTACACCTTC.

This clonotype was counted ten times or more. The chain combines TRBV29-1 with TRBJ1-5; D is undetermined. This CDR3 has 13 residues. The germline CDR1 and CDR2 sequences are SQVTM and ANQGSEA. The V and J ends lost 4 bases and 0 bases respectively, with 7 bases between them. CDR3 bases: TGCAGCGTTGCAAAGGATAGCAATCAGCCCCAGCATTTT. This encodes CSVAKDSNQPQHF. Looking up the rest from reference TRBV29-1 and TRBJ1-5 gives the full variable domain: SAVISQKPSRDICQRGTSLTIQCQVDSQVTMMFWYRQQPGQSLTLIATANQGSEATYESGFVIDKFPISRPNLTFSTLTVSNMSPEDSSIYLCSVAKDSNQPQHFGDGTRLSIL.

This clonotype has at least ten counts. The chain has TRBV25-1 and TRBJ2-7; the match to TRBD2 covers 9 bases. Germline CDR1 reads MGHDK; CDR2 reads SYGVNS. The CDR3 has 14 residues. V dropped 3 bases and J dropped 5; count of bases not matched to a gene: 5. The CDR3: CASSDRGLANEQYF. As DNA, the CDR3 is TGTGCCAGCAGTGACCGCGGACTAGCGAACGAGCAGTACTTC.

The chain combines TRBV7-9 with TRBJ1-1; TRBD1 matches at 7 bases. The CDR3 length is 15 residues. Germline V CDR1 and CDR2: SEHNR, FQNEAQ (reference sequence). V gave up 5 bases and J gave up 4 bases; unmatched junction bases: 10. Written as DNA, the CDR3 is TGTGCCAGCAGCCCTAGCTGGGGACAGCTCACTGAAGCTTTCTTT. It translates to CASSPSWGQLTEAFF.

The V call is TRBV28, the J call TRBJ1-1, with no clear D. The V gene's germline CDR1 is MDHEN and CDR2 SYDVKM. Trimming took 2 bases from V and 8 from J, leaving 15 bases between them. The CDR3 contains 14 residues. The CDR3 reads CASSLGSAWPEAFF. CDR3 sequence (DNA): TGTGCCAGCAGTTTAGGGTCGGCGTGGCCCGAAGCTTTCTTT.

In this sample, this clonotype turned up a few times. The V and J genes are TRBV12-3 or TRBV12-4 and TRBJ2-1; the D is unclear. Trimming removed 6 bases from V and 6 bases from J, with 9 bases in between. CDR3 length equals 12 residues. The CDR3 region is CASRRMVNEQFF. The CDR3 nucleotides are TGTGCCAGCAGACGGATGGTCAATGAGCAGTTCTTC.

This clonotype was counted ten times or more. This chain links TRBV10-3 with TRBJ2-5; TRBD1 agrees at 9 bases. V gave up 3 bases and J gave up 5 bases; unmatched junction bases: 4. The germline V gene has CDR1 ENHRY and CDR2 SYGVKD. This CDR3 spans 14 amino acids. The CDR3 DNA reads TGTGCCATCAGTGAACAGGGGGCTGGGGAGACCCAGTACTTC. Its translation: CAISEQGAGETQYF.

This clonotype was recorded a few times. The CDR3 here is CASSYPPGQVTGELFF. The CDR3 DNA follows: TGTGCCAGCAGTTACCCCCCTGGGCAAGTAACCGGGGAGCTGTTTTTT. The rearrangement joins TRBV6-2 or TRBV6-3 to TRBJ2-2; D is uncertain. The CDR3 is made up of 16 amino acids. Germline V CDR1 and CDR2: MNHEY, SVGEGT. Trimming cost V 2 bases and J 5 bases, with 15 bases left between them.